A selection of T cell receptor beta chains follows, all from one sample in a study of cytomegalovirus exposure and HLA in healthy donors. The protocol was immunoSEQ multiplex PCR, while the TCRdb copy is restricted to in-frame clones and leaves out a portion. The table shows about 160,000 clones, with 65% to 90% occurring only once. Source material: PBMCs. The receptors originated from a woman under 30 in good health and CMV-seronegative. CDR3s include the opening cysteine and the closing phenylalanine or tryptophan. A D gene is named only where the DNA matches it firmly. Size is stated for part of the rows, as once, few or many counts, or as a class when the clone is expanded.

d_call j_call clone_size v_call cdr3_aa cdr3_nt
. TRBJ2-7 . TRBV28 CASSSRQAAWYF TGTGCCAGCAGTTCACGACAGGCGGCTTGGTACTTC
TRBD1 TRBJ1-1 . TRBV2 CASSERQGGRTEAFF TGTGCCAGCAGTGAACGCCAGGGGGGTAGGACTGAAGCTTTCTTT
TRBD1 TRBJ1-2 . TRBV27 CASSFTGGGVYGYTF TGTGCCAGCAGTTTTACAGGGGGCGGGGTGTATGGCTACACCTTC
TRBD2 TRBJ2-5 . TRBV9 CASSVGYSGGFETQYF TGTGCCAGCAGCGTAGGTTATAGCGGGGGTTTTGAGACCCAGTACTTC
. TRBJ2-7 . TRBV5-1 CASSYGSRGTAYEQYF TGCGCCAGCAGCTACGGGTCGAGGGGGACCGCATACGAGCAGTACTTC
TRBD2 TRBJ2-7 . TRBV5-1 CASSQGLAGTYEQYF TGCGCCAGCAGCCAAGGACTAGCGGGTACCTACGAGCAGTACTTC
TRBD1 TRBJ2-5 once TRBV9 CASSVGTGEETQYF TGTGCCAGCAGCGTCGGGACAGGGGAAGAGACCCAGTACTTC
TRBD1 TRBJ2-7 . TRBV4-1 CASSQEVLDRVWSYEQYF TGCGCCAGCAGCCAAGAAGTTCTGGACAGGGTATGGTCCTACGAGCAGTACTTC
TRBD1 TRBJ1-1 . TRBV7-9 CASSYDRAYTEAFF TGTGCCAGCAGCTACGACAGGGCGTACACTGAAGCTTTCTTT
. TRBJ1-5 . TRBV28 CASTKNQPQHF TGTGCCAGCACCAAAAATCAGCCCCAGCATTTT
TRBD1 TRBJ2-1 . TRBV7-6 CASRTGQGTNEQFF TGTGCCAGCAGAACGGGACAGGGGACGAATGAGCAGTTCTTC
. TRBJ2-7 . TRBV11-2 CASSLVGRSSYEQYF TGTGCCAGCAGCTTAGTAGGAAGGAGCTCCTACGAGCAGTACTTC
TRBD1 TRBJ1-2 . TRBV2 CASSGGTAKEGYTF TGTGCCAGCAGCGGTGGGACAGCCAAGGAAGGCTACACCTTC
TRBD1 TRBJ2-7 . TRBV2 CASSLTGYSSYEQYF TGTGCCAGCAGTCTGACAGGGTATTCCTCCTACGAGCAGTACTTC
. TRBJ1-2 . TRBV2 CASGDADNYGYTF TGTGCCAGCGGAGACGCCGACAACTATGGCTACACCTTC
. TRBJ1-5 . TRBV5-1 CASSFNPSNQPQHF TGCGCCAGCAGCTTTAATCCTAGCAATCAGCCCCAGCATTTT